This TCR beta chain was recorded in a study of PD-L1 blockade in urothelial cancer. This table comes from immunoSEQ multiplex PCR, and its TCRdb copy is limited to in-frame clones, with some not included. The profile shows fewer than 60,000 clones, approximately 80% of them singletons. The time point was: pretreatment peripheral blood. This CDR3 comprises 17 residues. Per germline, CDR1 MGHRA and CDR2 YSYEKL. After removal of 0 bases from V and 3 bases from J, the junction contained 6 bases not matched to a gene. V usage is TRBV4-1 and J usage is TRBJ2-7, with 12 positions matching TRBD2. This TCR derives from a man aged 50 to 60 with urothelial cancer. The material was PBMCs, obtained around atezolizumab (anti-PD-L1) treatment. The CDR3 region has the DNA TGCGCCAGCAGCCAAGATTCCACGGGACTAGCGGGCTACGAGCAGTACTTC. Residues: CASSQDSTGLAGYEQYF.